The next 30 T cell receptor beta chains were all read from a single sample in a study of blood T cells in healthy people across ages. Through a sample-barcoded 5' primer and a J-beta primer mix, a second PCR was run for roughly 7 to 12 cycles. TCRdb fed the 5' RACE reads into MiXCR, producing one record per CDR3 protein. The sample carries 760,000 or so distinct CDR3 sequences, 25% recorded once. This sample was also put to use in a study of T cells of mothers and their children.

Input material: blood. The source is a boy between 10 and 17 years old in good health.

This chain uses TRBV4-1 with TRBJ2-3, with 11 bases that match TRBD2. The CDR3 covers 18 residues. The germline gives CDR1 MGHRA, CDR2 YSYEKL. V dropped 7 bases and J dropped 0; count of bases not matched to a gene: 12. The CDR3 nucleotides read TGCGCCAGCAAGACGATCCTAGCGGGAGGCCCTAGCACAGATACGCAGTATTTT. It yields the protein CASKTILAGGPSTDTQYF.

Worth noting for this clonotype: The junction departs from the called germline gene at one end, perhaps through a read error. The CDR3 region is CAGSVALRETQYF. For the CDR3, the DNA is TGTGCCGGCAGCGTGGCTCTGCGGGAGACCCAGTACTTC. The chain uses TRBV9 and TRBJ2-5; no definite D call. Germline V gives CDR1 SGDLS, CDR2 YYNGEE. The CDR3 has 13 amino acids. The entire variable domain, with the rest obtained from reference TRBV9 and TRBJ2-5, is as follows: DSGVTQTPKHLITATGQRVTLRCSPRSGDLSVYWYQQSLDQGLQFLIQYYNGEERAKGNILERFSAQQFPDLHSELNLSSLELGDSALYFCAGSVALRETQYFGPGTRLLVL.

This clonotype was seen a handful of times. The chain combines TRBV21-1 with TRBJ1-5; TRBD1 is the table's D call and was not checked against the DNA. TRBV21-1 constitutes a pseudogene. The CDR3 is 19 residues long. The CDR3 loop reads CASSPGSLETTYLNQPQHF. CDR3 DNA sequence: TGTGCCAGCAGCCCGGGGTCTTTAGAAACAACTTACCTTAATCAGCCCCAGCATTTT.

This clonotype was picked up a small number of times. The chain joins TRBV29-1 to TRBJ1-4; D may be TRBD1 (6 bases). V lost 4 bases and J lost 8, with 14 bases in between. CDR3 length equals 13 residues. Germline V lookup: CDR1 SQVTM, CDR2 ANQGSEA. The CDR3, as DNA: TGCAGCGTTGGAGGGGGGCTCCGGGAAAAACTGTTTTTT. Translating gives CSVGGGLREKLFF.

This clonotype was seen a few times. The chain has TRBV4-1 and TRBJ2-5; 8 nucleotides align to TRBD2. The tail of the sequence fits TRBJ2-7 better, so the J call may be wrong. In germline, CDR1 is MGHRA, CDR2 YSYEKL. The CDR3 is 16 residues long. The CDR3 region is CASSHHLAGFSYEQYF. The CDR3, as DNA: TGCGCCAGCAGCCACCATCTAGCGGGTTTCTCCTACGAGCAGTACTTC.

This clonotype was detected only a few times. The CDR3 protein is CASSVVGVNTEAFF. The CDR3 nucleotides read TGTGCCAGCAGCGTAGTTGGAGTGAACACTGAAGCTTTCTTT. The chain employs TRBV9 and TRBJ1-1; D is unresolved. The CDR3 consists of 14 residues. The germline CDR1 and CDR2 sequences are SGDLS and YYNGEE. V was clipped by 0 bases and J by 0 bases, with 6 bases between them.

This clonotype has more than one count but fewer than ten. J is TRBJ1-1 and V is TRBV7-6; weak D call: TRBD1 (6 bases). V was cut by 5 bases and J by 0 bases, with 16 bases left in between. The germline V gene has CDR1 SGHVS and CDR2 FNYEAQ. This CDR3 contains 16 residues. The CDR3: CASSGNGGAMNTEAFF. The DNA for the CDR3 is TGTGCCAGCAGCGGAAATGGGGGGGCCATGAACACTGAAGCTTTCTTT.

V usage is TRBV12-3 or TRBV12-4 and J usage is TRBJ2-5; tentative D call: TRBD2 (6 bases). The DNA end is more similar to TRBJ2-1, so the J call may be wrong. The CDR3 consists of 13 residues. The chain's CDR3 is CASSTGGDGGQFF. CDR3 in DNA: TGTGCCAGCAGTACAGGCGGGGACGGTGGGCAGTTCTTC.

This clonotype was found a few times. One junction end does not reproduce the germline sequence, and a read error may be involved. This chain joins TRBV7-2 and TRBJ2-1; no reliable D call. Germline lookup yields CDR1 SGHTA and CDR2 FQGNSA. The CDR3 is 15 amino acids. This chain's CDR3 is CASSLAQTSYNEQLF. The CDR3 DNA sequence: TGTGCCAGCAGCTTAGCCCAGACAAGTTACAATGAGCAGCTCTTC.

This clonotype turned up a few times. The chain uses TRBV28 and TRBJ2-1, with 7 bases identical to TRBD2. The CDR3 runs 16 residues. The germline V gene has CDR1 MDHEN and CDR2 SYDVKM. The J segment lost 8 bases and the V segment lost 6 bases, leaving 16 bases of the junction unmatched. CDR3 bases: TGTGCCAGCAGCCCGAGCGGGATGCCTCGATTCTATGAGCAGTTCTTC. This encodes CASSPSGMPRFYEQFF.

The chain uses TRBV12-3 or TRBV12-4 and TRBJ2-7; 12 nucleotides line up with TRBD2. Germline trimming cut 7 bases from V and 6 bases from J; bases unmatched to any gene: 7. The CDR3 is 14 amino acids. The CDR3 coding sequence is TGTGCCAGCACCCCTAGCGGGGGGGCCTCCGAGCAGTACTTC. Protein sequence: CASTPSGGASEQYF.

The CDR3 spells CSARVITGHTIYF. Written as DNA, the CDR3 is TGCAGTGCTAGAGTAATAACAGGTCACACCATATATTTT. The chain carries TRBV20-1 and TRBJ1-3; weak D call: TRBD1 (5 bases). CDR3 length: 13 amino acids. CDR1 DFQATT and CDR2 SNEGSKA come from the germline V gene (reference sequence). V dropped 1 base and J dropped 8 bases, with 12 bases sitting between them.

This clonotype showed up just once. The chain carries TRBV9 and TRBJ1-2, with TRBD1 identical over 7 bases. V was pared by 2 bases and J by 3 bases, with 4 bases of the junction left unmatched. The germline gives CDR1 SGDLS, CDR2 YYNGEE. The CDR3 has 14 residues. The CDR3 coding sequence is TGTGCCAGCAGCGTGTCACAGGGGCACTATGGCTACACCTTC. Amino acids: CASSVSQGHYGYTF.

The rearrangement uses TRBV2 and TRBJ2-1, with 8 bases aligning to TRBD2. The V gene end was trimmed by 8 bases and the J gene end by 4 bases; junction bases not matched to a gene: 7. Per the germline V gene, CDR1 is SNHLY and CDR2 is FYNNEI. There are 14 residues in the CDR3. The CDR3 region has the DNA TGTGCCAGCTTAAAGTCTAGCGGGTACAATGAGCAGTTCTTC. Translating it yields CASLKSSGYNEQFF.

V gene TRBV5-1 combines with J gene TRBJ1-4; no firm D call. This CDR3 is 13 amino acids long. Germline values: CDR1 SGHRS, CDR2 YFSETQ. Deletions cut 4 bases from V and 8 bases from J, with 12 bases between. The CDR3 here is CASSGGNGEKLFF. In nucleotides, the CDR3 is TGCGCCAGCAGCGGAGGTAATGGGGAAAAACTGTTTTTT.

The chain joins TRBV6-1 to TRBJ2-1; 9 bases align to TRBD2. The J segment lost 2 bases and the V segment lost 5 bases, leaving 10 bases of the junction unmatched. Germline V gene sequence: CDR1 MNHNS, CDR2 SASEGT. This CDR3 comprises 17 residues. The CDR3, as DNA: TGTGCCAGCAGTCCCCCGGTAGCGGGAGTGACCTACAATGAGCAGTTCTTC. Its translation is CASSPPVAGVTYNEQFF.

Concerning this clonotype itself: Sequence at one end of the junction differs from germline and may be a read error. V usage is TRBV6-1 and J usage is TRBJ2-1; D may match TRBD1 or TRBD2 (5 bases each). The germline V gene encodes CDR1 MNHNS and CDR2 SASEGT. CDR3 length: 16 residues. CDR3 coding DNA: TGTGCCAGCAGGCAACGTGGGACGCCGGCCTACAATGGGCAGTTCTTC. Its protein is CASRQRGTPAYNGQFF.

The table lists this clonotype with a few counts. This rearrangement joins TRBV28 to TRBJ2-7, with 8 bases aligning to TRBD1. Germline CDR1 is MDHEN and CDR2 is SYDVKM. This CDR3 comprises 13 residues. V gave up 10 bases and J gave up 3 bases; unmatched junction bases: 8. For the CDR3, the DNA is TGTGCCACGTCGGACAGGGTCAACTACGAGCAGTACTTC. It yields the protein CATSDRVNYEQYF.

This chain links TRBV29-1 with TRBJ2-5; 9 bases map to TRBD2. The J call may be faulty, since TRBJ2-7 better matches the DNA end. In germline, CDR1 is SQVTM, CDR2 ANQGSEA. CDR3 size: 14 residues. CDR3 bases: TGCAGCGTTGAAGGGCTAGCGGGGCCCTACGAGCAGTACTTC. This translates into CSVEGLAGPYEQYF.

This clonotype was picked up a small number of times. V usage is TRBV10-3 and J usage is TRBJ2-3; D perhaps matches TRBD2 (7 bases). The CDR3 extends over 16 amino acids. The germline V gene has CDR1 ENHRY and CDR2 SYGVKD. V lost 6 bases to trimming and J lost 2 bases, with 18 bases between them. CDR3 in amino acids: CAISNPPRGATDTQYF. CDR3 nucleotides: TGTGCCATCAGCAACCCTCCCCGGGGGGCCACAGATACGCAGTATTTT.

The genes are TRBV7-3 and TRBJ1-4; D perhaps matches TRBD1 (5 bases). The CDR3 has 17 amino acids. Looked up from germline, CDR1 is SGHTA and CDR2 is FQGTGA. The V and J ends lost 1 base and 10 bases respectively, with 22 bases between them. The CDR3 reads CASSLNTPGLGDGKLFF. The CDR3 nucleotides are TGTGCCAGCAGCTTAAATACCCCAGGGTTGGGGGATGGAAAACTGTTTTTT.

This clonotype was observed a few times. DNA of the CDR3: TGTGCCAGCAGTTCCCCGGGACAGGGATATGAAAAACTGTTTTTT. It is translated as CASSSPGQGYEKLFF. The chain uses TRBV28 and TRBJ1-4; 9 bases are shared with TRBD1. Losses at the gene ends were 4 bases for V and 6 bases for J; bases not matched to a gene: 6. Germline-derived CDR1 and CDR2 are MDHEN and SYDVKM. There are 15 residues in the CDR3.

This chain uses TRBV7-2 with TRBJ2-1; D not certain. The CDR3 spans 14 residues. V lost 5 bases and J 10 bases, leaving 18 bases between the germline ends. Germline V gene sequence: CDR1 SGHTA, CDR2 FQGNSA. CDR3: CASSVLSKGREQFF. CDR3 in DNA: TGTGCCAGCAGCGTGCTTTCCAAGGGAAGGGAGCAGTTCTTC. The full variable domain, rest sourced from reference TRBV7-2 and TRBJ2-1, is GAGVSQSPSNKVTEKGKDVELRCDPISGHTALYWYRQSLGQGLEFLIYFQGNSAPDKSGLPSDRFSAERTGGSVSTLTIQRTQQEDSAVYLCASSVLSKGREQFFGPGTRLTVL.

This clonotype was seen a handful of times. The V gene is TRBV3-1, the J gene TRBJ1-5; D is ambiguous. The CDR3 is 17 residues long. Trimming took off 0 bases at V and 2 bases at J, with 14 bases between the two ends. Looked up from germline, CDR1 is LGHDT and CDR2 is YNNKEL (reference sequence). This chain's CDR3 is CASSQDRSRERNQPQHF. In DNA, the CDR3 is TGTGCCAGCAGCCAAGATCGCTCGAGGGAACGCAATCAGCCCCAGCATTTT.

The chain uses TRBV7-3 and TRBJ2-5; 7 positions match TRBD2. The J call may be wrong; the DNA end is better matched by TRBJ2-1. Looked up from germline, CDR1 is SGHTA and CDR2 is FQGTGA. The CDR3 length is 14 residues. CDR3 region: CASSSLGLVDEQFF. The CDR3 DNA is TGTGCCAGCAGCTCTCTTGGACTAGTCGATGAGCAGTTCTTC.

The rearrangement links TRBV12-3 or TRBV12-4 to TRBJ2-1, with D possibly matching TRBD2 (6 bases). The DNA matches TRBJ2-7 better at its end, which makes the J call doubtful. CDR3 length equals 13 residues. The CDR3 DNA follows: TGTGCCAGCAGTCGCGCCGGGAGCATAGAGCAGTACTTC. It specifies CASSRAGSIEQYF.

In its sample, this clonotype was seen a few times. V gene TRBV27 combines with J gene TRBJ2-2, with D maybe TRBD1 (6 bases). V dropped 3 bases and J dropped 4 bases, with 15 bases sitting between them. CDR3 size: 16 residues. The germline CDR1 and CDR2 sequences are MNHEY and SMNVEV (reference sequence). The CDR3 protein is CASSFLAGVSTGELFF. CDR3 in DNA: TGTGCCAGCAGTTTCTTGGCAGGGGTAAGCACCGGGGAGCTGTTTTTT.

This chain links TRBV7-9 with TRBJ2-7; tentatively, D is TRBD2 (6 bases). Trimming took off 0 bases at V and 5 bases at J, with 14 bases between the two ends. This CDR3 is 15 amino acids long. Per the germline V gene, CDR1 is SEHNR and CDR2 is FQNEAQ (reference sequence). The CDR3 region has the DNA TGTGCCAGCAGCTTAGCGTATCGGGAGACCGACGAGCAGTACTTC. Residues: CASSLAYRETDEQYF.

The chain carries TRBV4-2 and TRBJ2-1; D is perhaps TRBD2 (6 bases). The CDR3 is 13 residues long. Germline V lookup: CDR1 LGHNA, CDR2 YNFKEQ. V shed 8 bases and J shed 7 bases, with 15 bases lying between them. DNA of the CDR3: TGTGCCAGCGGGGACTCGCCATCTAATGAGCAGTTCTTC. Protein: CASGDSPSNEQFF.

This clonotype was counted a few times. The J gene is TRBJ2-3, the V gene TRBV10-3; D is undetermined. The CDR3 length is 11 residues. Germline CDR1 and CDR2: ENHRY and SYGVKD. V lost 5 bases and J 4 bases, leaving 4 bases between the germline ends. CDR3 sequence reads: CAISPSDTQYF. For the CDR3, the DNA is TGTGCCATCAGTCCTTCAGATACGCAGTATTTT.